This entry features one T cell receptor beta chain sequence. The entry originates in a study of blood T cell repertoires in COVID-19. Using immunoSEQ multiplex PCR, the repertoire was profiled, and TCRdb retains in-frame clones only, with some absent. The repertoire holds around 200,000 clones, with 80% as singletons. V was pared by 7 bases and J by 2 bases, with 11 bases between. CDR3 length: 13 amino acids. Sequencing was carried out using PBMCs or T cells enriched from blood (not recorded which). This TCR came from a middle-aged woman with acute COVID-19. This chain links TRBV12-3 or TRBV12-4 with TRBJ1-1, with D unresolved. The CDR3: CASTLAGNTEAFF. For the CDR3, the DNA is TGTGCCAGCACCCTAGCAGGTAACACTGAAGCTTTCTTT.